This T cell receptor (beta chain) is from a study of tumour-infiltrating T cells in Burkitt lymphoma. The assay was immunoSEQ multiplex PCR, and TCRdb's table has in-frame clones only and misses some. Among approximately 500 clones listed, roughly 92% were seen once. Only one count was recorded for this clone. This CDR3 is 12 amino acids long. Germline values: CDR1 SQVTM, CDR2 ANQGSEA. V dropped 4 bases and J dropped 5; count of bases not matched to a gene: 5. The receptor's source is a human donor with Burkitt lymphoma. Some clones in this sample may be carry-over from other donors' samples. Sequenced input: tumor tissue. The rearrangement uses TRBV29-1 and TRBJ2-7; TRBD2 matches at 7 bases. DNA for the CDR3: TGCAGCGTTGGGGGACGGGGGGACGAGCAGTACTTC. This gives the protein CSVGGRGDEQYF.